What follows describes a single T cell receptor beta chain. Trimming at V came to 2 bases and at J to 5 bases, leaving 13 bases not matched to a gene. Germline lookup yields CDR1 SQVTM and CDR2 ANQGSEA. The CDR3 extends over 17 amino acids. This sample stems from a study of blood T cell repertoires in COVID-19. Across the whole study: Sites in the United States, Italy and Spain provided acute and convalescent COVID-19 samples. From T cells, B-cell-depleted T cells, or PBMCs came the material, which was cDNA or gDNA.

Original methodology: Estimation of nucleated cell counts was performed using reference gene primer amplification. Sequencing was performed with immunoSEQ multiplex PCR; in TCRdb, only in-frame clones are kept and a portion is missing. Clone size and V and J calls were adopted from that table, with D and trimming inferred from the DNA. Seen here are tens of thousands of clones, 85% to 90% observed once, and the top ten hold around a sixth. The V and J genes are TRBV29-1 and TRBJ2-1, with TRBD2 identical over 9 bases. The sample taken for sequencing was peripheral blood. This sequence was found in a woman over 75 with acute or convalescent COVID-19. As DNA, the CDR3 is TGCAGCGTTGAACGTCTAGCGGGGACCAGAGAACACAATGAGCAGTTCTTC. This codes for CSVERLAGTREHNEQFF.